This T cell receptor (beta chain) was found in a study of T and B cells in COVID-19 patients. The wider study: Peripheral blood came from COVID-19 patients with active infection or after recovery.

Multiplex PCR with BIOMED2 TRB-A/B primer pools amplified TRB rearrangements. TCRdb re-called the multiplex PCR reads with MiXCR, one entry per CDR3 protein. The table has around 7,700 distinct CDR3 sequences, around 30% seen once; the top ten hold roughly a quarter. TRB was amplified from about 250-500 ng of blood genomic DNA. This clonotype was observed a few times. Its antigen is still unknown. Findings and limits, study-wide: Highly clonal in active COVID-19, TRB repertoires exceeded healthy-donor diversity and richness at recovery.

Germline CDR1 MNHEY, CDR2 SMNVEV (reference sequence). V dropped 5 bases and J dropped 11 bases, with 13 bases sitting between them. The CDR3 length is 11 residues. The specimen sequenced was blood. The chain is built from TRBV27 and TRBJ2-7, with a possible D match to TRBD2 (7 bases). The TCR originated in a human donor who had recovered from COVID-19. The CDR3 DNA is TGTGCCAGCAGTCTAGGGGGGAGGGAGTACTTC. It codes for CASSLGGREYF.